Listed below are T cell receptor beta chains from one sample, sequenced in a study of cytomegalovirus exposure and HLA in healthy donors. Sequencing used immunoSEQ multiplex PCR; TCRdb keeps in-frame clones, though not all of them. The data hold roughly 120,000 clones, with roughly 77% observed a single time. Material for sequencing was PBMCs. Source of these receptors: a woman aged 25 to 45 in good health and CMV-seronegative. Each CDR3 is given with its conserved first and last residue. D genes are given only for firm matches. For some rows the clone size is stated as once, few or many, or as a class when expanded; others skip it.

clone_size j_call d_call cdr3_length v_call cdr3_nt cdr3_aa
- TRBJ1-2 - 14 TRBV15 TGTGCCACCAGCAGTCCGGCAGGGCTCTATGGCTACACCTTC CATSSPAGLYGYTF
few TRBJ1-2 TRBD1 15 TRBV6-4 TGTGCCAGCAGTGCCGACCCACAGGGGAACTATGGCTACACCTTC CASSADPQGNYGYTF
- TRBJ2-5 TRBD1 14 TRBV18 TGTGCCAGCTCACGATGGACAGGGGGAGAGACCCAGTACTTC CASSRWTGGETQYF
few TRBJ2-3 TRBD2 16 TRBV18 TGTGCCAGCTCACCACCGAAGACTAGCGGGGCGGATACGCAGTATTTT CASSPPKTSGADTQYF
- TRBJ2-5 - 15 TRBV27 TGTGCCAGCAGTCTGCGCCGGGGATTCCAAGAGACCCAGTACTTC CASSLRRGFQETQYF
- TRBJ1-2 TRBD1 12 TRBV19 TGTGCCAGTACGGGACAGCTCCGGGGCTACACCTTC CASTGQLRGYTF
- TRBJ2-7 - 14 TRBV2 TGTGCCAGCACCGTGCGGGCATTAGGCTACGAGCAGTACTTC CASTVRALGYEQYF
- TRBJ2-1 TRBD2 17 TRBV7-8 TGTGCCAGCAGCTTCGCCGGGACTAGCGGGGTCTACAATGAGCAGTTCTTC CASSFAGTSGVYNEQFF
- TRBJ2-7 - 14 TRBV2 TGTGCCAGCAGTGCGGGGGTAGAGACCTACGAGCAGTACTTC CASSAGVETYEQYF
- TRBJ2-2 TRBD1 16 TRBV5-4 TGTGCCAGCAGTTTATGGGACAGGGATTATGTGGGGGAGCTGTTTTTT CASSLWDRDYVGELFF
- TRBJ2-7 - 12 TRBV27 TGTGCCAGCAGTAAAGGGGCCTACGAGCAGTACTTC CASSKGAYEQYF
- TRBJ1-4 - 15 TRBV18 TGTGCCAGCTCAGCGACAGTTTCAACTAATGAAAAACTGTTTTTT CASSATVSTNEKLFF
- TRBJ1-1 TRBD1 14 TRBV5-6 TGTGCCAGCAGCCGGACAGGTTTGAGCACTGAAGCTTTCTTT CASSRTGLSTEAFF
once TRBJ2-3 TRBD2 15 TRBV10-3 TGTGCCATCAGCACCAGCGGGACTACATTAGATACGCAGTATTTT CAISTSGTTLDTQYF
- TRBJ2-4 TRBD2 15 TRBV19 TGTGCCAGTTATAGCGGGGGGGCCGGCAAAAACATTCAGTACTTC CASYSGGAGKNIQYF
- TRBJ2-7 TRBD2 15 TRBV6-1 TGTGCCAGCAGTGACATGACTAGCGGTAGCGACGAGCAGTACTTC CASSDMTSGSDEQYF
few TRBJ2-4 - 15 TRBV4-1 TGCGCCAGCAGCCAAGATCTCCTAGCCAAAAACATTCAGTACTTC CASSQDLLAKNIQYF
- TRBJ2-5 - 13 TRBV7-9 TGTGCCAGCAGCTTAGGGCCCCTTGAGACCCAGTACTTC CASSLGPLETQYF
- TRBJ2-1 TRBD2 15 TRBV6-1 TGTGCCAGCAGTGCCGGGACTAGCGGGAGGGATGAGCAGTTCTTC CASSAGTSGRDEQFF
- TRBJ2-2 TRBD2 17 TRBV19 TGTGCCAGTAGTATAAGGCCTAGCGGGAGGGTCGGCGGGGAGCTGTTTTTT CASSIRPSGRVGGELFF
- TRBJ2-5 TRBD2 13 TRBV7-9 TGTGCCAGCAGCTTGACCGGGGGGGAGACCCAGTACTTC CASSLTGGETQYF
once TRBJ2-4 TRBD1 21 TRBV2 TGTGCCAGCAGTATATCGGATCGGGCAGGGGGCTTGAGACTAGCCAAAAACATTCAGTACTTC CASSISDRAGGLRLAKNIQYF
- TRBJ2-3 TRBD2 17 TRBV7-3 TGTGCCAGCAGCTCAACTAGCGGGAGGTCCCACACAGATACGCAGTATTTT CASSSTSGRSHTDTQYF
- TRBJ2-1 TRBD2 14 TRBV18 TGTGCCAGCTCACCACCGTGGACTAGCAATGAGCAGTTCTTC CASSPPWTSNEQFF
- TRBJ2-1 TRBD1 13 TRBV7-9 TGTGCCAGCAGCGGGGACAGCTACAATGAGCAGTTCTTC CASSGDSYNEQFF
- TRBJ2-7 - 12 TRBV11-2 TGTGCCAGCAGCTGGACAGACTACGAGCAGTACTTC CASSWTDYEQYF
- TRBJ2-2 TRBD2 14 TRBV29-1 TGCAGCGTTGTGGTAGCGGGAGTGGCCGGGGAGCTGTTTTTT CSVVVAGVAGELFF
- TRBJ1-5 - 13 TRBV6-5 TGTGCCAGCAGCCTACAGGGAAATCAGCCCCAGCATTTT CASSLQGNQPQHF
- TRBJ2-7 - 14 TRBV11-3 TGTGCCAGCAGCCCCGGGATAGGGTCCCACGAGCAGTACTTC CASSPGIGSHEQYF
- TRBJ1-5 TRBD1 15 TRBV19 TGTGCCAGTAGTACGTGGGACAGTCGGAATCAGCCCCAGCATTTT CASSTWDSRNQPQHF
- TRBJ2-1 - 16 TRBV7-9 TGTGCCAGCAGCTTAGGGGAGCGGCGGTCCTACAATGAGCAGTTCTTC CASSLGERRSYNEQFF
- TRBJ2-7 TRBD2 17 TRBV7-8 TGTGCCAGCAGCTCCGGGACTAGCGGGGGGCCCAGATACGAGCAGTACTTC CASSSGTSGGPRYEQYF